The rows below give T cell receptor beta chains drawn from one sample of a study of early T cells in non-severe SARS-CoV-2 infection. TCRdb reanalysed the 5' RACE reads using MiXCR and keeps one entry per CDR3 protein. The sample includes roughly 63,000 distinct CDR3 sequences, approximately 13% of them seen just once. The source material was whole blood. The receptors were gathered from an adult who was a healthcare worker with PCR-confirmed SARS-CoV-2 infection or an uninfected control (not recorded which). Each CDR3 is given with its conserved first and last residue. A D gene is named only where the DNA matches it firmly. A clone size is listed for some rows: how often the clone was seen (once, few, many), or a class if it is expanded.

d_gene,v_gene,j_gene,abundance,CDR3aa,CDR3nt
NA,TRBV7-2,TRBJ2-3,few,CASSLNRPLGTDTQYF,TGTGCCAGCAGCTTAAACAGGCCCCTAGGCACAGATACGCAGTATTTT
TRBD2,TRBV6-2/TRBV6-3,TRBJ2-1,many,CAISGLAGVVNEQFF,TGTGCCATCTCGGGACTAGCGGGGGTTGTTAATGAGCAGTTCTTC
NA,TRBV4-1,TRBJ2-5,many,CASSQVGTAQETQYF,TGCGCCAGCAGCCAAGTCGGTACAGCCCAAGAGACCCAGTACTTC
TRBD1,TRBV29-1,TRBJ2-3,NA,CSVAQGGTDTQYF,TGCAGCGTTGCACAGGGGGGCACAGATACGCAGTATTTT
NA,TRBV3-1,TRBJ2-5,NA,CASSQDFRKWGETQYF,TGTGCCAGCAGCCAAGATTTCCGCAAGTGGGGAGAGACCCAGTACTTC
TRBD1,TRBV15,TRBJ1-1,NA,CATSRQPTGRGEAFF,TGTGCCACCAGCAGACAACCGACAGGGAGGGGAGAAGCTTTCTTT
NA,TRBV7-2,TRBJ1-6,few,CASSSPGDSPLHF,TGTGCCAGCAGCTCTCCAGGGGACTCACCCCTCCACTTT
NA,TRBV3-1,TRBJ2-1,NA,CASSQVNRNEQFF,TGTGCCAGCAGCCAAGTTAATCGCAATGAGCAGTTCTTC
TRBD1,TRBV5-4,TRBJ2-1,few,CASSPKTGGNDYNEQFF,TGTGCCAGCAGCCCCAAAACAGGGGGCAACGACTACAATGAGCAGTTCTTC
TRBD1,TRBV7-9,TRBJ1-2,many,CASSPRTGHYGYTF,TGTGCCAGCAGCCCACGGACAGGGCACTATGGCTACACCTTC
NA,TRBV7-2,TRBJ2-5,many,CASSLLAPPETQYF,TGTGCCAGCAGCTTACTGGCCCCGCCGGAGACCCAGTACTTC
NA,TRBV12-3/TRBV12-4,TRBJ1-5,few,CASSLAQIQDSGQPQHF,TGTGCCAGCAGTTTAGCGCAGATTCAAGATAGTGGTCAGCCCCAGCATTTT
NA,TRBV10-3,TRBJ2-7,many,CAIGPMGGLRYEQYF,TGTGCCATCGGACCCATGGGGGGCCTCAGGTACGAGCAGTACTTC
TRBD1,TRBV6-1,TRBJ2-7,NA,CASPTPGQGFISYEQYF,TGTGCCAGCCCGACCCCCGGACAGGGATTTATTTCCTACGAGCAGTACTTC
NA,TRBV15,TRBJ2-1,NA,CATSREGNEQFF,TGTGCCACCAGCAGAGAGGGCAATGAGCAGTTCTTC
NA,TRBV30,TRBJ1-1,many,CAWSVAGVSTEAFF,TGTGCCTGGAGCGTGGCGGGGGTGAGCACTGAAGCTTTCTTT
NA,TRBV12-3/TRBV12-4,TRBJ2-1,many,CASTITSNEQFF,TGTGCCAGCACCATCACCAGCAATGAGCAGTTCTTC
NA,TRBV4-3,TRBJ2-7,few,CASSQRVLSYEQYF,TGCGCCAGCAGCCAAAGGGTCCTCTCCTACGAGCAGTACTTC
TRBD1,TRBV10-2,TRBJ2-5,many,CASSGGQGGETQYF,TGCGCCAGCAGTGGGGGACAGGGTGGGGAGACCCAGTACTTC
NA,TRBV5-1,TRBJ2-1,many,CASSGEGGGEQFF,TGCGCCAGCAGCGGGGAAGGGGGTGGTGAGCAGTTCTTC
NA,TRBV7-8,TRBJ1-5,many,CASSLAGADQPQHF,TGTGCCAGCAGCTTAGCAGGGGCCGATCAGCCCCAGCATTTT
TRBD1,TRBV29-1,TRBJ2-3,NA,CSVLGTGGPDTQYF,TGCAGCGTGCTAGGGACAGGCGGGCCAGATACGCAGTATTTT
TRBD2,TRBV9,TRBJ2-3,NA,CASSGKLAGGPDTQYF,TGTGCCAGCAGCGGAAAACTAGCGGGGGGGCCAGATACGCAGTATTTT